Sequencing of this T cell receptor beta chain was carried out in a study of T cell repertoires in cytomegalovirus infection. For the study at large: Carrying CMV and the relevant HLA type showed in public TCR beta signatures.

Study-wide results and limits: CMV-specific TCR beta clonotypes restricted by HLA-C dominated the ex vivo response.

V was shortened by 5 bases and J by 4 bases, with 14 bases between the two germline ends. The length of the CDR3 is 14 residues. In this sample, this clonotype turned up a few times. The antigen remains unidentified. TCRdb redid the calling of the reads with MiXCR, one entry per CDR3 protein. The table has approximately 130,000 distinct CDR3 sequences, 20% to 30% seen once. Sample: PBMCs, sequenced either directly or after in vitro stimulation (not recorded which). This chain uses TRBV12-3 or TRBV12-4 with TRBJ1-1, with D uncertain. This TCR came from a human donor in good health (CMV status not recorded). Some clones in this sample may be carry-over from other donors' samples. DNA of the CDR3: TGTGCCAGCAGTAGACTTCGTGTGGGCACTGAAGCTTTCTTT. Translated: CASSRLRVGTEAFF.